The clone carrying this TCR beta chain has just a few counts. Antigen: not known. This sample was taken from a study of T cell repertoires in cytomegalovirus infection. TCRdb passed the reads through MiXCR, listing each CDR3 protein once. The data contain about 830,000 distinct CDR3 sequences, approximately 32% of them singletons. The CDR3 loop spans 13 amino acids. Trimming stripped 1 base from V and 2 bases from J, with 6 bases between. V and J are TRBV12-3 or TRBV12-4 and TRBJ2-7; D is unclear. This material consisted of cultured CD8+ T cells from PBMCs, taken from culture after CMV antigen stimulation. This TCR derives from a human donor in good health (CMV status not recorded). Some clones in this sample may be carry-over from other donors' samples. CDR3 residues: CASSLDVTYEQYF. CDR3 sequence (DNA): TGTGCCAGCAGTTTAGATGTGACCTACGAGCAGTACTTC.